A selection of T cell receptor beta chains follows, all from one sample in a study of spatial heterogeneity in lung cancer. Via MiXCR, TCRdb re-called the 5' RACE reads, giving one row per CDR3 protein. In the table there are 55,000 to 75,000 distinct CDR3 sequences, around 8.9% of which are singletons. This specimen consisted of PBMCs, obtained at follow-up. The receptors derive from a female donor with early-stage non-small cell lung cancer. Both conserved end residues are part of each CDR3. The order of the fields is clone size, J gene, V gene, D gene, CDR3 DNA, CDR3 protein. The D gene is left open where the match is weak. Not every row has a clone size; where given, it reads once, few, many or a size class.

size: few; J: TRBJ2-7; V: TRBV30; D: -; DNA: TGTGCCTGGAGTGTACTTCTCGAGCAGTACTTC; CDR3: CAWSVLLEQYF
size: many; J: TRBJ2-3; V: TRBV29-1; D: -; DNA: TGCAGCGTTGGAAGGGTCCAGGGCACAGATACGCAGTATTTT; CDR3: CSVGRVQGTDTQYF
size: many; J: TRBJ2-7; V: TRBV5-5; D: TRBD2; DNA: TGTGCCAGCAGCCCGACTAGCTTTCCCTACGAGCAGTACTTC; CDR3: CASSPTSFPYEQYF
size: many; J: TRBJ2-1; V: TRBV7-2; D: -; DNA: TGTGCCAGCAGCGTTCAACGTGGCGAGCAGTTCTTC; CDR3: CASSVQRGEQFF
size: few; J: TRBJ2-1; V: TRBV4-2; D: -; DNA: TGTGCCAGCAGCCACCCAGCGGGCTATGAGCAGTTCTTC; CDR3: CASSHPAGYEQFF
size: -; J: TRBJ1-2; V: TRBV11-2; D: TRBD1; DNA: TGTGCCAGCAGCTTAACCCCCGGGACAGGGCTTGTTGGCTACACCTTC; CDR3: CASSLTPGTGLVGYTF
size: few; J: TRBJ1-1; V: TRBV29-1; D: -; DNA: TGCAGCGTTCTACAAGGGGGTAACACTGAAGCTTTCTTT; CDR3: CSVLQGGNTEAFF
size: many; J: TRBJ2-3; V: TRBV3-1; D: TRBD2; DNA: TGTGCCAGCAGCCAACTTAGCGGGAGGAGACCTAGCACAGATACGCAGTATTTT; CDR3: CASSQLSGRRPSTDTQYF
size: many; J: TRBJ2-1; V: TRBV4-1; D: -; DNA: TGCGCCAGCAGCCAAGATGTAGGGTGGACAGTGATTACCTACAATGAGCAGTTCTTC; CDR3: CASSQDVGWTVITYNEQFF
size: many; J: TRBJ2-1; V: TRBV12-3/TRBV12-4; D: TRBD2; DNA: TGTGCCAGCCCTGCCCGAGGGACTATGCCCTACAATGAGCAGTTCTTC; CDR3: CASPARGTMPYNEQFF
size: many; J: TRBJ2-1; V: TRBV18; D: TRBD1; DNA: TGTGCCAGCTCTCCCGGGACAGGGGTTATCGGTGAGCAGTTCTTC; CDR3: CASSPGTGVIGEQFF
size: -; J: TRBJ2-7; V: TRBV7-2; D: -; DNA: TGTGCCAGCACCCCAGGGTTGGGGGGTACATTCGAGCAGTACTTC; CDR3: CASTPGLGGTFEQYF
size: -; J: TRBJ2-5; V: TRBV6-2/TRBV6-3; D: TRBD1; DNA: TGTGCCAGCGCCAGGGGGACGGAGACCCAGTACTTC; CDR3: CASARGTETQYF
size: few; J: TRBJ2-2; V: TRBV5-1; D: TRBD1; DNA: TGCGCCAGCAGTCCTCGGACAGGGAACACCGGGGAGCTGTTTTTT; CDR3: CASSPRTGNTGELFF
size: many; J: TRBJ2-7; V: TRBV7-9; D: TRBD2; DNA: TGTGCCAGCAGCTCCGGGACTAGCGGAGTGGGCTACGAGCAGTACTTC; CDR3: CASSSGTSGVGYEQYF
size: -; J: TRBJ2-7; V: TRBV6-5; D: -; DNA: TGTGCCAGCGGGAACTCCTACGAGCAGTACTTC; CDR3: CASGNSYEQYF
size: many; J: TRBJ1-4; V: TRBV20-1; D: -; DNA: TGCAGTGCCCCAGTCAGCCGGCAGTCCGATGAAAAACTGTTTTTT; CDR3: CSAPVSRQSDEKLFF
size: many; J: TRBJ2-6; V: TRBV10-3; D: TRBD1; DNA: TGTGCCGTCACTGGGACAGCTGGGGCCAACGTCCTGACTTTC; CDR3: CAVTGTAGANVLTF
size: -; J: TRBJ2-7; V: TRBV2; D: TRBD2; DNA: TGTGCCAGCAGTCCGCTAGCGGGAATGGAACACGAGCAGTACTTC; CDR3: CASSPLAGMEHEQYF
size: -; J: TRBJ2-1; V: TRBV30; D: TRBD2; DNA: TGTGCCTGGAGTGTATTATCTAGCGGGGAGCAGTTCTTC; CDR3: CAWSVLSSGEQFF
size: -; J: TRBJ1-2; V: TRBV5-1; D: TRBD1; DNA: TGCGCCAGCAGCTTGGGGACAGGTCCCTATGGCTACACCTTC; CDR3: CASSLGTGPYGYTF
size: many; J: TRBJ2-7; V: TRBV20-1; D: -; DNA: TGCAGTGCCCCGGGGCCGTTCTACGAGCAGTACTTC; CDR3: CSAPGPFYEQYF
size: -; J: TRBJ1-5; V: TRBV3-1; D: -; DNA: TGTGCCAGCAGCCAAGATGCGACACCCAATCAGCCCCAGCATTTT; CDR3: CASSQDATPNQPQHF
size: medium-sized; J: TRBJ2-7; V: TRBV19; D: TRBD1; DNA: TGTGCCAGTTCAGGGGGCATCGACGAGCAGTACTTC; CDR3: CASSGGIDEQYF
size: -; J: TRBJ2-2; V: TRBV3-1; D: -; DNA: TGTGCCAGCAGCCACTCGCCCGACGGTAACACCGGGGAGCTGTTTTTT; CDR3: CASSHSPDGNTGELFF
size: many; J: TRBJ1-1; V: TRBV14; D: -; DNA: TGTGCCAGCAGCCAGGCCCCAGGGCGACGAATGAACACTGAAGCTTTCTTT; CDR3: CASSQAPGRRMNTEAFF
size: -; J: TRBJ1-5; V: TRBV7-9; D: -; DNA: TGTGCCAGCAGCCCGGGGGAGGTTTATCAGCCCCAGCATTTT; CDR3: CASSPGEVYQPQHF
size: -; J: TRBJ2-2; V: TRBV20-1; D: -; DNA: TGCAGTGCTAGGGGCACCGGGGAGCTGTTTTTT; CDR3: CSARGTGELFF
size: many; J: TRBJ2-5; V: TRBV20-1; D: -; DNA: TGCAGTGCTAGAGACTCCCGACTAGTTGGTGAGACCCAGTACTTC; CDR3: CSARDSRLVGETQYF
size: many; J: TRBJ2-7; V: TRBV2; D: -; DNA: TGTGCCAGCAGATATGACAGTTTCTCCTACGAGCAGTACTTC; CDR3: CASRYDSFSYEQYF
size: many; J: TRBJ1-5; V: TRBV28; D: -; DNA: TGTGCCAGCAGTGAATCAGGGACGGGGCAGCCCCAGCATTTT; CDR3: CASSESGTGQPQHF
size: many; J: TRBJ1-1; V: TRBV3-1; D: -; DNA: TGTGCCAGCAGCCACGGGCTGAACACTGAAGCTTTCTTT; CDR3: CASSHGLNTEAFF
size: many; J: TRBJ2-6; V: TRBV3-1; D: -; DNA: TGTGCCAGCAGCCAATCTGGGGCCAACGTCCTGACTTTC; CDR3: CASSQSGANVLTF
size: -; J: TRBJ2-3; V: TRBV6-1; D: TRBD1; DNA: TGTGCCAGCGGGCACCTGGGACAGCCGGCAGATACGCAGTATTTT; CDR3: CASGHLGQPADTQYF